These 26 T cell receptor beta chains came from one sample sequenced in a study of immune evolution from preneoplasia to lung adenocarcinoma. TCRdb's copy holds only in-frame clones and misses some; the assay was immunoSEQ multiplex PCR. The sample includes about 4,600 clones, over 75% of them seen just once. Material: FFPE invasive lung adenocarcinoma tissue. The receptor source for this set is a person aged 45 to 59 with lung adenocarcinoma.

This chain joins TRBV5-1 and TRBJ2-5, with 8 positions matching TRBD1. The CDR3 sequence is 13 residues long. With 5 bases clipped from V and 5 bases from J, the junction kept 5 bases outside the gene matches. The germline gives CDR1 SGHRS, CDR2 YFSETQ. CDR3 region: CASRQGDGETQYF. The CDR3, as DNA: TGCGCCAGCAGACAGGGGGATGGGGAGACCCAGTACTTC.

The rearrangement links TRBV29-1 to TRBJ2-7; D is possibly TRBD1 (6 bases). The CDR3 is 11 amino acids. The germline gives CDR1 SQVTM, CDR2 ANQGSEA. Trimming cost V 6 bases and J 7 bases, with 13 bases left between them. The CDR3 is CSVLIQGEQYF. DNA of the CDR3: TGCAGCGTCCTGATACAGGGTGAGCAGTACTTC.

This chain connects TRBV5-6 to TRBJ2-3, with D possibly matching TRBD2 (5 bases). CDR3 length: 16 residues. Germline V gives CDR1 SGHDT, CDR2 YYEEEE. The V gene lost 6 bases and the J gene lost 2 bases, with 19 bases spanning the gap. For the CDR3, the DNA is TGTGCCAGCACTCCACCAGGAGGCGAAATCACAGATACGCAGTATTTT. It specifies CASTPPGGEITDTQYF.

This chain uses TRBV27 with TRBJ1-5, with D possibly TRBD1 on 5 matching bases. CDR1 and CDR2 from the germline V gene are MNHEY and SMNVEV (reference sequence). This CDR3 is 15 amino acids long. Trimming took 5 bases from V and 0 from J, leaving 11 bases between them. The DNA of the CDR3 is TGTGCCAGCAGTGCGTTCGGGGGTAGCAATCAGCCCCAGCATTTT. The encoded protein is CASSAFGGSNQPQHF.

V usage is TRBV5-8 and J usage is TRBJ2-1, with D maybe TRBD1 (6 bases). V was clipped by 2 bases and J by 2 bases, with 11 bases between them. Germline V CDR1 and CDR2: SGHTS, YDEGEE. The CDR3 runs 15 residues. The CDR3, as DNA: TGTGCCAGCAGCTTCAGAGGGGGAACCTACAATGAGCAGTTCTTC. It translates to CASSFRGGTYNEQFF.

This clone was picked up a small number of times. The J gene is TRBJ2-2, the V gene TRBV7-8, with a weak D call TRBD2 (6 bases). V was clipped by 2 bases and J by 7 bases, with 23 bases between them. From germline, CDR1 is SGHVS and CDR2 FQNEAQ. This CDR3 is 18 amino acids long. CDR3 in DNA: TGTGCCAGCAGCTTAAGGGGATTGGACTTCGCGGGGTACGGGGAGCTGTTTTTT. This codes for CASSLRGLDFAGYGELFF.

The chain is built from TRBV21-1 and TRBJ1-2; the tabulated D call, TRBD1, remains unverified against the DNA. TRBV21-1 represents a pseudogene. CDR3 length: 14 residues. Here the CDR3 DNA reads TGTGCCCCTCACTGCCTCAGGGGGCTTTTTGGCTACACCTTC. Translation gives CAPHCLRGLFGYTF.

This chain uses TRBV9 with TRBJ2-7; possible D gene TRBD1, 7 bases. V lost 4 bases and J lost 0, with 23 bases in between. The CDR3 is 18 residues long. Germline V gives CDR1 SGDLS, CDR2 YYNGEE. The CDR3 DNA sequence: TGTGCCAGCAGCCCGAGACAGGGCGGGAAACATAGCTCCTACGAGCAGTACTTC. It codes for CASSPRQGGKHSSYEQYF.

The chain employs TRBV18 and TRBJ2-1; the match to TRBD2 covers 12 bases. Trimming took 4 bases from V and 6 from J; bases not matched to a gene: 10. The CDR3 is made up of 17 amino acids. Germline loops: CDR1 KGHSH, CDR2 LQKENI. The CDR3 protein is CASSLRLAGGPRNEQFF. In nucleotides, the CDR3 is TGTGCCAGCTCACTTCGTCTAGCGGGAGGGCCCCGCAATGAGCAGTTCTTC. Full variable domain (rest looked up from reference TRBV18 and TRBJ2-1): NAGVMQNPRHLVRRRGQEARLRCSPMKGHSHVYWYRQLPEEGLKFMVYLQKENIIDESGMPKERFSAEFPKEGPSILRIQQVVRGDSAAYFCASSLRLAGGPRNEQFFGPGTRLTVL.

Here the CDR3 reads CASSFSGSYGYTF. In nucleotides, the CDR3 is TGTGCCAGCAGCTTCTCCGGGTCCTATGGCTACACCTTC. The chain links TRBV11-2 to TRBJ1-2; D not resolved. CDR1 SGHAT and CDR2 FQNNGV come from the germline V gene. The CDR3 runs to 13 residues. V was clipped by 3 bases and J by 4 bases, with 9 bases between them. The full variable domain, in which reference TRBV11-2 and TRBJ1-2 provide the parts outside the CDR3, is EAGVAQSPRYKIIEKRQSVAFWCNPISGHATLYWYQQILGQGPKLLIQFQNNGVVDDSQLPKDRFSAERLKGVDSTLKIQPAKLEDSAVYLCASSFSGSYGYTFGSGTRLTVV.

This clone was seen a single time. This chain uses TRBV10-3 with TRBJ2-7, with TRBD2 matching over 10 bases. The CDR3 contains 15 residues. The J segment lost 6 bases and the V segment lost 0 bases, leaving 5 bases of the junction unmatched. Germline V gene data show CDR1 as ENHRY and CDR2 as SYGVKD. The CDR3 loop is CAISESAAGGREQYF. CDR3 bases: TGTGCCATCAGTGAGTCGGCAGCGGGAGGGCGCGAGCAGTACTTC.

Concerning this clone itself: This sample includes further DNA sequences coding for the same CDR3. Here the CDR3 reads CAWSVGRMNTEAFF. CDR3 DNA sequence: TGTGCCTGGAGTGTCGGCCGGATGAACACTGAAGCTTTCTTT. The V gene is TRBV30, the J gene TRBJ1-1; D is unresolved. The CDR3 covers 14 residues. From germline, CDR1 is GTSNPN and CDR2 SVGIG (reference sequence). Trimming left V 0 bases short and J 0 bases short, with 8 bases between.

The chain links TRBV28 to TRBJ2-7; 7 positions match TRBD2. V was pared by 1 base and J by 2 bases, with 5 bases of the junction left unmatched. Germline CDR1 and CDR2: MDHEN and SYDVKM. CDR3 size: 15 residues. CDR3 amino acids: CASSLSAGVPYEQYF. In DNA, the CDR3 is TGTGCCAGCAGTTTATCGGCGGGGGTACCCTACGAGCAGTACTTC.

The chain recombines TRBV19 with TRBJ2-7; 8 bases fit TRBD1. This CDR3 has 15 amino acids. The germline CDR1 and CDR2 sequences are LNHDA and SQIVND (reference sequence). With V trimmed by 2 bases and J by 5 bases, 8 bases remained unmatched. The CDR3: CASSIKRTGNHEQYF. Written as DNA, the CDR3 is TGTGCCAGTAGTATAAAAAGGACAGGGAACCACGAGCAGTACTTC.

The chain is built from TRBV7-2 and TRBJ1-3; D is ambiguous. The CDR3 sequence is 15 residues long. CDR1 and CDR2 (germline): SGHTA, FQGNSA. Trimming took off 5 bases at V and 0 bases at J, with 11 bases between the two ends. The CDR3 loop is CASSPSWSSGNTIYF. The CDR3 bases are TGTGCCAGCAGCCCTAGCTGGAGCTCTGGAAACACCATATATTTT.

The J gene is TRBJ1-4, the V gene TRBV19, with a tentative D call TRBD1 (6 bases). Germline-derived CDR1 and CDR2 are LNHDA and SQIVND (reference sequence). Trimming stripped 10 bases from V and 6 bases from J, with 12 bases between. The CDR3 sequence is 12 residues long. CDR3: CATQGRDEKLFF. The DNA of the CDR3 is TGTGCCACGCAGGGGCGGGATGAAAAACTGTTTTTT.

This sequence joins TRBV9 and TRBJ2-5; D is uncertain. V was cut by 0 bases and J by 1 base, with 7 bases left in between. The CDR3 contains 14 residues. Germline lookup yields CDR1 SGDLS and CDR2 YYNGEE. Here the CDR3 DNA reads TGTGCCAGCAGCGTAGATGACACCCAAGAGACCCAGTACTTC. Translating gives CASSVDDTQETQYF. Full variable domain (outside the CDR3, taken from reference TRBV9 and TRBJ2-5): DSGVTQTPKHLITATGQRVTLRCSPRSGDLSVYWYQQSLDQGLQFLIQYYNGEERAKGNILERFSAQQFPDLHSELNLSSLELGDSALYFCASSVDDTQETQYFGPGTRLLVL.

The chain couples TRBV5-1 to TRBJ2-3; tentatively, D is TRBD1 (5 bases). The CDR3 totals 16 residues. V lost 0 bases and J lost 3, with 14 bases in between. From germline, CDR1 is SGHRS and CDR2 YFSETQ. The chain's CDR3 is CASSLGSLSGTDTQYF. CDR3 in DNA: TGCGCCAGCAGCTTGGGGTCTCTATCAGGGACAGATACGCAGTATTTT.

The chain has TRBV18 and TRBJ2-3; TRBD1 agrees at 7 bases. CDR3 length equals 15 residues. Germline V lookup: CDR1 KGHSH, CDR2 LQKENI. After removal of 5 bases from V and 3 bases from J, the junction contained 8 bases not matched to a gene. CDR3 region: CASSSRQGETDTQYF. In DNA form, the CDR3 reads TGTGCCAGCTCATCTCGACAGGGTGAAACAGATACGCAGTATTTT.

The rearrangement uses TRBV28 and TRBJ2-7, with TRBD1 identical over 11 bases. Per germline, CDR1 MDHEN and CDR2 SYDVKM. There are 14 residues in the CDR3. The junction had 4 bases not matched to a gene; V was cut back by 4 bases and J by 5 bases. The chain's CDR3 is CASSSGTGGDEQYF. The CDR3 DNA reads TGTGCCAGCAGTTCCGGGACAGGGGGAGACGAGCAGTACTTC.

This rearrangement joins TRBV4-2 to TRBJ1-1; D might be TRBD1 (5 bases). CDR3 size: 16 residues. V was clipped by 3 bases and J by 0 bases, with 14 bases between them. Germline CDR1 reads LGHNA; CDR2 reads YNFKEQ. The CDR3 here is CASSQASSRVNTEAFF. The CDR3 DNA sequence: TGTGCCAGCAGCCAGGCGTCGAGCAGGGTGAACACTGAAGCTTTCTTT.

The chain recombines TRBV7-9 with TRBJ2-1, with 8 bases lining up with TRBD2. The CDR3 runs 16 residues. Germline-derived CDR1 and CDR2 are SEHNR and FQNEAQ (reference sequence). Trimming at V came to 5 bases and at J to 5 bases, leaving 11 bases not matched to a gene. CDR3 loop: CASSKGAGGWNNEQFF. Written as DNA, the CDR3 is TGTGCCAGCAGCAAAGGGGCGGGAGGCTGGAACAATGAGCAGTTCTTC.

The chain joins TRBV4-2 to TRBJ2-7; 8 bases fit TRBD2. The CDR3 sequence is 17 residues long. The germline CDR1 and CDR2 sequences are LGHNA and YNFKEQ. With V trimmed by 0 bases and J by 7 bases, 14 bases remained unmatched. CDR3 nucleotide sequence: TGTGCCAGCAGCCAAGACCTTACTAGCGGTCCGATGGGAGAGCAGTACTTC. It encodes CASSQDLTSGPMGEQYF.

This chain connects TRBV19 to TRBJ2-1; D remains unclear. The germline V gene encodes CDR1 LNHDA and CDR2 SQIVND (reference sequence). This CDR3 comprises 13 residues. The germline V and J ends were trimmed by 4 bases and 11 bases, with 15 bases remaining between them. CDR3 nucleotides: TGTGCCAGTAGTACCTGGGCAGGTCCTAAGCAGTTCTTC. This encodes CASSTWAGPKQFF.

This sequence joins TRBV28 and TRBJ1-2; D call uncertain. Germline CDR1 MDHEN, CDR2 SYDVKM. CDR3 size: 14 residues. Between the trimmed V and J ends, which lost 2 bases and 2 bases, there was a span of 9 bases. The CDR3 DNA follows: TGTGCCAGCAGTTTAAATTACAAAAACTATGGCTACACCTTC. Amino acid sequence: CASSLNYKNYGYTF.

The chain has TRBV7-3 and TRBJ2-5, with no clear D. CDR3 length equals 12 residues. Germline V gene sequence: CDR1 SGHTA, CDR2 FQGTGA. The germline V and J ends were trimmed by 6 bases and 4 bases, with 9 bases remaining between them. The CDR3 nucleotides are TGTGCCAGCAGTTTGGACGGAGAGACCCAGTACTTC. It encodes CASSLDGETQYF.